This TCR beta chain derives from a study of T cells expressing NK-cell markers. Findings and caveats of the study: Dominant NKG2C+ clonotypes made up roughly 1.0-7.5% of CD8+ T cells in six donors.

TCRdb processed the 5' RACE reads again and assigns one entry to each CDR3 protein, with no DNA. The sample table includes roughly 390,000 distinct CDR3 sequences. With respect to this clonotype: Its antigen is still unknown.

This CDR3 has 15 residues. CDR1 is SGHNT, CDR2 YENEEA, per germline. Sequencing was carried out using blood T cells: a sorted CD56 or NKG2C T cell subset, CD4+ or CD8+ T cells, or bulk PBMC T cells (not recorded which). This chain joins TRBV11-3 and TRBJ2-1; TCRdb outputs TRBD1, but without DNA this stays unchecked. The TCR sequence derives from a woman between 50 and 59 years old in good health. This chain's CDR3 is CASSLDGPGGNEQFF.